This is a list of T cell receptor beta chains from one sample in a study of cytomegalovirus exposure and HLA in healthy donors. Using immunoSEQ multiplex PCR, the repertoire was profiled, and TCRdb retains in-frame clones only, with some absent. Seen here are about 200,000 clones, about four fifths observed once, and the top ten hold about 1.8%. The specimen sequenced was PBMCs. These receptors were collected from a young man in good health and CMV-seronegative. CDR3s include the opening cysteine and the closing phenylalanine or tryptophan. A D gene is named only where the DNA matches it firmly. For some rows the clone size is stated as once, few or many, or as a class when expanded; others skip it.

j_gene,v_gene,abundance,d_gene,CDR3nt,CDR3aa
TRBJ1-1,TRBV5-6,few,NA,TGTGCCAGCAGCTTTGCAGGGAGGGGAGGTGAAGCTTTCTTT,CASSFAGRGGEAFF
TRBJ2-1,TRBV27,NA,TRBD1,TGTGCCAGCAGTTTACTTCGGACAGGGGGCAATGGGCAGTTCTTC,CASSLLRTGGNGQFF
TRBJ2-3,TRBV19,NA,NA,TGTGCCAGTAGTACTCTAGCGAGCACAGATACGCAGTATTTT,CASSTLASTDTQYF
TRBJ2-2,TRBV5-4,NA,TRBD2,TGTGCCAGCAGCTTGGCGCGGGGGGGGAACACCGGGGAGCTGTTTTTT,CASSLARGGNTGELFF
TRBJ2-3,TRBV2,NA,TRBD2,TGTGCCAGCAGTGATGGTCGCGGGAGAGAGGATACGCAGTATTTT,CASSDGRGREDTQYF
TRBJ2-7,TRBV5-1,once,TRBD1,TGCGCCAGCAGCCCCGTCGGGACAGGGAGCTACGAGCAGTACTTC,CASSPVGTGSYEQYF
TRBJ2-5,TRBV10-3,NA,TRBD1,TGTGCCATCAGTGGAGGGGGACAGGGGGAGACCCAGTACTTC,CAISGGGQGETQYF
TRBJ2-1,TRBV6-1,NA,TRBD2,TGTGCCAGCAGCCCGGGACTAGCGGGAAGGGGGCAGTTCTTC,CASSPGLAGRGQFF
TRBJ2-2,TRBV5-1,NA,TRBD1,TGCGCCAGCAGGCCCGGGACAGACGGGTTGACCGGGGAGCTGTTTTTT,CASRPGTDGLTGELFF
TRBJ1-1,TRBV4-1,NA,TRBD1,TGCGCCAGCAGCCAACAGGGGGCAATAGTTGAAGCTTTCTTT,CASSQQGAIVEAFF
TRBJ2-1,TRBV12-5,NA,NA,TGTGCTAGTGGTCCGGCAGGGAATGAGCAGTTCTTC,CASGPAGNEQFF
TRBJ2-7,TRBV11-2,NA,NA,TGTGCCAGCAGCTTAGATCCGGGGAGCTCCTACGAGCAGTACTTC,CASSLDPGSSYEQYF
TRBJ1-5,TRBV19,NA,NA,TGTGCCAGTAGACCTCCGGGCAATCAGCCCCAGCATTTT,CASRPPGNQPQHF
TRBJ1-2,TRBV4-1,once,NA,TGCGCCAGCAGCCAAGATGTGAGGCCCGGTGGCTACACCTTC,CASSQDVRPGGYTF
TRBJ1-3,TRBV6-6,NA,NA,TGTGCCAGCAGTTACTCTGAGGAAGGCGGAAACACCATATATTTT,CASSYSEEGGNTIYF
TRBJ2-7,TRBV18,once,NA,TGTGCCAGCTCACCCACCCGGGGGGCCGGGTACGAGCAGTACTTC,CASSPTRGAGYEQYF
TRBJ2-1,TRBV28,NA,TRBD2,TGTGCCAGCAGTCCACTAGCGGGAGAAAATGAGCAGTTCTTC,CASSPLAGENEQFF
TRBJ1-2,TRBV25-1,once,NA,TGTGCCAGCAGTCTTCAGGGGACCTATGGCTACACCTTC,CASSLQGTYGYTF
TRBJ1-6,TRBV6-5,NA,TRBD1,TGTGCCAGCAGCCGCCTACAGGGGCTCCCCTCACCCCTCCACTTT,CASSRLQGLPSPLHF
TRBJ2-3,TRBV6-1,NA,NA,TGTGCCAGCAGTGAAACGGTACCAACTAGCACAGATACGCAGTATTTT,CASSETVPTSTDTQYF
TRBJ1-2,TRBV5-1,NA,TRBD1,TGCGCCAGCAGCTCGGAGACAGGGCGTTTGGCCTATGGCTACACCTTC,CASSSETGRLAYGYTF
TRBJ2-6,TRBV9,NA,TRBD1,TGTGCCAGCAGCGTAGGGACAGGGGCCCTCTCTGGGGCCAACGTCCTGACTTTC,CASSVGTGALSGANVLTF
TRBJ2-7,TRBV13,NA,NA,TGTGCCAGCAGCTTAGTCTCCCTAGCCCACGAGCAGTACTTC,CASSLVSLAHEQYF
TRBJ2-1,TRBV7-2,NA,TRBD1,TGTGCCAGCAGCTTAGTCGGGACAGGGGGCTGGAATGAGCAGTTCTTC,CASSLVGTGGWNEQFF
TRBJ1-3,TRBV2,NA,TRBD1,TGTGCCAGCAGTAGAGGACAGGAGGTCCTGAGGGGAAACACCATATATTTT,CASSRGQEVLRGNTIYF
TRBJ1-2,TRBV7-2,NA,TRBD1,TGTGCCAGCAGCTTATCGACAGGGACCAACTATGGCTACACCTTC,CASSLSTGTNYGYTF
TRBJ2-5,TRBV27,once,NA,TGTGCCAGCAGTCAGGACACTTCAGAGACCCAGTACTTC,CASSQDTSETQYF
TRBJ2-5,TRBV5-1,NA,TRBD2,TGCGCCAGCCCCCCGGTAGCGGGGCGGGAGACCCAGTACTTC,CASPPVAGRETQYF
TRBJ1-4,TRBV21-1,NA,NA,TGTGCCAGCAGCCTCCCGATAGGACAAACTAATGAAAAATTGTTTTTT,CASSLPIGQTNEKLFF
TRBJ2-1,TRBV11-2,NA,TRBD2,TGTGCCAGCACGTTTGAGCGGGGGACCTACAATGAGCAGTTCTTC,CASTFERGTYNEQFF
TRBJ2-1,TRBV5-8,NA,NA,TGTGCCAGCAGCTTCCGTGACAGTTACAATGAGCAGTTCTTC,CASSFRDSYNEQFF
TRBJ2-5,TRBV2,few,TRBD2,TGTGCCACGACTTTGCCACTAGCGGTGGAGACCCAGTACTTC,CATTLPLAVETQYF
TRBJ2-3,TRBV11-2,NA,NA,TGTGCCAGCAGCTTAAGGCGGGGAAGCACAGATACGCAGTATTTT,CASSLRRGSTDTQYF
TRBJ2-1,TRBV7-7,few,TRBD2,TGTGCTAGCAGCCCTAGCGGGAGGGGCCACAATGAGCAGTTCTTC,CASSPSGRGHNEQFF
TRBJ1-5,TRBV19,NA,TRBD1,TGTGCCAGTACCCCGACAGGGGGCAGTCAGCCCCAGCATTTT,CASTPTGGSQPQHF
TRBJ2-1,TRBV9,NA,TRBD2,TGTGCCAGCAGCGCGAGGGGGGTCGGGAGGGATGAGCAGTTCTTC,CASSARGVGRDEQFF